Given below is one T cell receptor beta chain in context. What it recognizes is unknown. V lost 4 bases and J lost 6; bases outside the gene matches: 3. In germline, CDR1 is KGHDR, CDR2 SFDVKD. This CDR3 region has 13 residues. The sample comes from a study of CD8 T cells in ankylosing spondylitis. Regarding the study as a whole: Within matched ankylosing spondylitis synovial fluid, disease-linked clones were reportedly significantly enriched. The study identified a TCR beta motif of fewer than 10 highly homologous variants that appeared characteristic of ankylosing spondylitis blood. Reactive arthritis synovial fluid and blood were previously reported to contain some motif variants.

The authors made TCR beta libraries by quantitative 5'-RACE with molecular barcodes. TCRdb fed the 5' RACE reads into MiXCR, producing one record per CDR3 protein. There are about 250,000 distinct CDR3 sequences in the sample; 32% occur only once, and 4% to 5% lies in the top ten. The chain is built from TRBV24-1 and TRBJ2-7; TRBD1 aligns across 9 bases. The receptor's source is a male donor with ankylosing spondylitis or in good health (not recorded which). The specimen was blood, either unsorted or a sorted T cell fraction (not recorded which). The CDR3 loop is CATSEMDRGEQYF. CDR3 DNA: TGTGCCACCAGTGAGATGGACAGGGGCGAGCAGTACTTC.